This is a list of T cell receptor beta chains from one sample in a study of blood T cell repertoires in COVID-19. The assay was immunoSEQ multiplex PCR, and TCRdb's table has in-frame clones only and misses some. The sample holds around 250,000 clones, around nine tenths seen once. Sequenced sample: peripheral blood. Receptors originate from a woman aged 60 to 75 who had recovered from COVID-19. Both conserved end residues are part of each CDR3.

cdr3_aa	j_call	cdr3_length	v_call
CSVVWGAYEQYF	TRBJ2-7	12	TRBV29-1
CASSYSGTPGNTIYF	TRBJ1-3	15	TRBV6-5
CASSQSPRGGWDTQYF	TRBJ2-3	16	TRBV4-1
CASSVRGSGSPLHF	TRBJ1-6	14	TRBV9
CSASLSAGSSPLHF	TRBJ1-6	14	TRBV20-1
CASIGLAGGQSTGELFF	TRBJ2-2	17	TRBV27
CASSLTSDRPGELFF	TRBJ2-2	15	TRBV2
CASSWARIDTYGYTF	TRBJ1-2	15	TRBV19
CASSSQGGNQPQHF	TRBJ1-5	14	TRBV5-1
CAITQQGFGRTEAFF	TRBJ1-1	15	TRBV10-3
CASSPFVGLFTDTQYF	TRBJ2-3	16	TRBV7-9
CASSADRAQPQHF	TRBJ1-5	13	TRBV19
CASSTQGGYGNTIYF	TRBJ1-3	15	TRBV19
CASSPDTHGPYEQYF	TRBJ2-7	15	TRBV5-4
CASSWDRRYGYTF	TRBJ1-2	13	TRBV28
CASSQTDQETQYF	TRBJ2-5	13	TRBV3-1/TRBV3-2
CASSLESLVNTEAFF	TRBJ1-1	15	TRBV11-2
CASSPGLAARGWLTQYF	TRBJ2-3	17	TRBV4-1
CASSPASGGLNEQFF	TRBJ2-1	15	TRBV28
CASSLYGTGRKAFF	TRBJ1-1	14	TRBV28
CASSLEGRGDQPQHF	TRBJ1-5	15	TRBV5-5
CASRTGQDTDTQYF	TRBJ2-3	14	TRBV28
CASSNLLGQGSHF	TRBJ1-6	13	TRBV6-6